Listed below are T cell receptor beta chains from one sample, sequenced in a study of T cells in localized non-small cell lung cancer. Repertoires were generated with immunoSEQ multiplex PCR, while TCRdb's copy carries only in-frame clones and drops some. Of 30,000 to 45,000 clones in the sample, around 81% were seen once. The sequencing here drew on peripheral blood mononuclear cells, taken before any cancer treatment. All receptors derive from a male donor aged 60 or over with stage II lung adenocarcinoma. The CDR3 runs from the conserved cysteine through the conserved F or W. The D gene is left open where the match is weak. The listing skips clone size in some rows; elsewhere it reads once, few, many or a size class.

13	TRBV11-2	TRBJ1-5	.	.	TGTGCCAGCAGCTTAGCCGCGGGTCAGCCCCAGCATTTT	CASSLAAGQPQHF
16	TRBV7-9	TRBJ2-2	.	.	TGTGCCAGCAGCTTAGCAGTGACAAGTAACACCGGGGAGCTGTTTTTT	CASSLAVTSNTGELFF
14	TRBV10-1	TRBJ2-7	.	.	TGCGCCAGCAGTGCAAGACGGGCCTCCTACGAGCAGTACTTC	CASSARRASYEQYF
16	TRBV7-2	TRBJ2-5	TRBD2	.	TGTGCCAGCAGTTCTACCGGGACTAGCATTGTGGAGACCCAGTACTTC	CASSSTGTSIVETQYF
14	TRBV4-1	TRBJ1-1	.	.	TGCGCCAGCAGCCAAGTGTCAGAAAACACTGAAGCTTTCTTT	CASSQVSENTEAFF
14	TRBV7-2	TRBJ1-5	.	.	TGTGCCAGCAGCTTAAACAGGGGCAATCAGCCCCAGCATTTT	CASSLNRGNQPQHF
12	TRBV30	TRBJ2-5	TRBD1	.	TGTGCCTGGGACAGGGGGCAAGAGACCCAGTACTTC	CAWDRGQETQYF
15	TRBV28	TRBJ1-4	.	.	TGTGCCAGCAGCTCTTTAGGTGCAACTAATGAAAAACTGTTTTTT	CASSSLGATNEKLFF
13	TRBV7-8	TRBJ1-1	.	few	TGTGCCAGCAGCTTGAGGGGGAACACTGAAGCTTTCTTT	CASSLRGNTEAFF
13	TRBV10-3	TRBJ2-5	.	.	TGTGCCATCAGTGAGGCCCCTCAAGAGACCCAGTACTTC	CAISEAPQETQYF
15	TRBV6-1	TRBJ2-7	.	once	TGTGCCAGCAGTGAGGGCAGCGGGCGCGTCTACGAGCAGTACTTC	CASSEGSGRVYEQYF
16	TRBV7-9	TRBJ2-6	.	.	TGTGCCAGCAGCTTAGCCGAACCCCCTGGGGCCAACGTCCTGACTTTC	CASSLAEPPGANVLTF
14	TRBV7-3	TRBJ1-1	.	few	TGTGCCAGCAGCTTACAGGCCTCGTTAACTGAAGCTTTCTTT	CASSLQASLTEAFF
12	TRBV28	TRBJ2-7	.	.	TGTGCCAGCAGTTTGGACAGCTACGAGCAGTACTTC	CASSLDSYEQYF
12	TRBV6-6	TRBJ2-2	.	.	TGTGCCAGCAGTTACTCAGCCGGGGAGCTGTTTTTT	CASSYSAGELFF
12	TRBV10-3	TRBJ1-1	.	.	TGTGCCATCAGTGAAATGGGCGCTGAAGCTTTCTTT	CAISEMGAEAFF
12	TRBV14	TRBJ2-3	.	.	TGTGCCAGCAGCCGCTGGACAGATACGCAGTATTTT	CASSRWTDTQYF
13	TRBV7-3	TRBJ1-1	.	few	TGTGCCAGCACCCCCCCCCGGAGCACTGAAGCTTTCTTT	CASTPPRSTEAFF
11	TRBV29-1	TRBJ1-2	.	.	TGCAGCGTTGAAATGAACTATGGCTACACCTTC	CSVEMNYGYTF
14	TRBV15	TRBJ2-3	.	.	TGTGCCACCAGCAGAGATCGGAAGACAGATACGCAGTATTTT	CATSRDRKTDTQYF
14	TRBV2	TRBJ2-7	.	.	TGTGCCAGTAGAGACCCTGGGAGCTCCTACGAGCAGTACTTC	CASRDPGSSYEQYF
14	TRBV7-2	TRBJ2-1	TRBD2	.	TGTGCCAGCAGCTCAAGACGGGGGGACGGGGAGCAGTTCTTC	CASSSRRGDGEQFF
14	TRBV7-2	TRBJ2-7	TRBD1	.	TGTGCCAGCAGCTCCCAGGGGGCCCTCCTCGAGCAGTACTTC	CASSSQGALLEQYF
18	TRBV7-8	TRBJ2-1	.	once	TGTGCCAGCAGCTTGGGGACATACTCTTCTAGCTCCTACAATGAGCAGTTCTTC	CASSLGTYSSSSYNEQFF
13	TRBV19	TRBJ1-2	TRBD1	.	TGTGCCAGTACCTCACAGGGGGTAGGAGGCTACACCTTC	CASTSQGVGGYTF
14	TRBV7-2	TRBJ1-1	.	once	TGTGCCAGCAGCCAGGAGGCCCTGAACACTGAAGCTTTCTTT	CASSQEALNTEAFF
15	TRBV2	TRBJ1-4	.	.	TGTGCCAGCAGTGCTCTCGGAACCGTGGGTGAAAAACTGTTTTTT	CASSALGTVGEKLFF
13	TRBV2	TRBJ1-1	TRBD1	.	TGTGCCAGCAACGGACAGGGTGTCACTGAAGCTTTCTTT	CASNGQGVTEAFF
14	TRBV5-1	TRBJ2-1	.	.	TGCGCCAGCAGCTTTCCCGAGAGGGCCAATGAGCAGTTCTTC	CASSFPERANEQFF
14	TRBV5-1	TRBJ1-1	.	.	TGCGCCAGCAGCTTGGAGGCGGGGCAAACTGAAGCTTTCTTT	CASSLEAGQTEAFF
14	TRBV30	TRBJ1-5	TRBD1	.	TGTGCCTGGAGCCCAGGACAGGGGAGTCAGCCCCAGCATTTT	CAWSPGQGSQPQHF
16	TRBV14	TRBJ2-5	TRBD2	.	TGTGCCAGCAGCCCCCGGAGCGGGAGGGCCCAGGAGACCCAGTACTTC	CASSPRSGRAQETQYF
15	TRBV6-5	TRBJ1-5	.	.	TGTGCCAGCAGTTACTTGGGGGTAAGCAATCAGCCCCAGCATTTT	CASSYLGVSNQPQHF
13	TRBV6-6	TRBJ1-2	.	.	TGTGCCAGCAGTCCGACAGACTTCTATGGCTACACCTTC	CASSPTDFYGYTF
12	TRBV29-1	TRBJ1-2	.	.	TGCAGCGTTGAGAACATAGGTCCTGGCTACACCTTC	CSVENIGPGYTF
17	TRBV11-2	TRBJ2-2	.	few	TGTGCCAGCAGGAAGATAGCCGGGACGAGGAAGACCGGGGAGCTGTTTTTT	CASRKIAGTRKTGELFF
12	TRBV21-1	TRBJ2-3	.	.	TGTGCCAGCGGAGGTTACACAGATACGCAGTATTTT	CASGGYTDTQYF
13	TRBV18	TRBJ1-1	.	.	TGTGCCAGCTCACTGACCGCGAGCACTGAAGCTTTCTTT	CASSLTASTEAFF
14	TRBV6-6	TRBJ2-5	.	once	TGTGCCAGCAGGGTCAACCGGTACCAAGAGACCCAGTACTTC	CASRVNRYQETQYF
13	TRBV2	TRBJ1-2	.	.	TGTGCCAGCAGTGAAGAGGCTAACTATGGCTACACCTTC	CASSEEANYGYTF
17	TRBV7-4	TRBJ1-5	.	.	TGTGCCAGCAGCCCTTTTGGGGGGGCGGGCGACAATCAGCCCCAGCATTTT	CASSPFGGAGDNQPQHF
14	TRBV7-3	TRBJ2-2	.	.	TGTGCCAGCAGCTTCTCACCGAACACCGGGGAGCTGTTTTTT	CASSFSPNTGELFF
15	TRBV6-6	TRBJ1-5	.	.	TGTGCCAGCAGTTACGGAGGAGGGGTCGGTCAGCCCCAGCATTTT	CASSYGGGVGQPQHF